This T cell receptor beta chain was obtained from a study of OX40 agonist ivuxolimab in advanced cancers. Study as a whole: Patients in the trial were receiving intravenous ivuxolimab every 2 weeks, at doses of 0.01 to 10 mg/kg. Study-wide points: Still undetermined is the antigen specificity of the expanded peripheral T cells. CD8+ T cells averaged more expanded clones than CD4+. Partial responders dosed at 0.1-3.0 mg/kg displayed clonal expansion ranking among the lowest.

Repertoires were generated with immunoSEQ multiplex PCR, while TCRdb's copy carries only in-frame clones and drops some. The sample holds 69,000 or so clones; around 86% are singletons and the top ten take less than 0.65%. The CDR3 length is 11 residues. Between the trimmed V and J ends, which lost 5 bases and 2 bases, there was a span of 4 bases. The germline CDR1 and CDR2 sequences are SEHNR and FQNEAQ (reference sequence). This clone has more than one count but fewer than ten. The antigen is unknown. The sample holds other DNA sequences that translate to the same CDR3. The sample was CD4+ or CD8+ T cells sorted from blood, taken in a trial of the OX40 agonist ivuxolimab. This clonotype was sampled from an adult with an advanced solid tumor such as melanoma, head and neck, liver or kidney cancer. V is TRBV7-9 and J is TRBJ2-7; D gene ambiguous. CDR3 in amino acids: CASSGAYEQYF. In nucleotides, the CDR3 is TGTGCCAGCAGCGGGGCCTACGAGCAGTACTTC.